One sample yielded the 10 T cell receptor beta chains listed below, sequenced in a study of early T cells in non-severe SARS-CoV-2 infection. A single record per CDR3 protein comes from TCRdb applying MiXCR to the 5' RACE reads. The sample lists more than 80,000 distinct CDR3 sequences; around 15% were seen once. Sequencing was performed on whole blood. The receptors shown here come from an adult who was a healthcare worker with PCR-confirmed SARS-CoV-2 infection or an uninfected control (not recorded which).

The genes are TRBV11-3 and TRBJ2-1; D is unclear. CDR1 and CDR2 (germline): SGHNT, YENEEA. Trimming cost V 1 base and J 8 bases, with 6 bases left between them. The length of the CDR3 is 12 residues. This CDR3 reads CASSLAGHEQFF. CDR3 bases: TGTGCCAGCAGCTTAGCCGGTCATGAGCAGTTCTTC. Combining the CDR3 with reference TRBV11-3 and TRBJ2-1 gives the whole variable domain EAGVVQSPRYKIIEKKQPVAFWCNPISGHNTLYWYLQNLGQGPELLIRYENEEAVDDSQLPKDRFSAERLKGVDSTLKIQPAELGDSAVYLCASSLAGHEQFFGPGTRLTVL.

The chain has TRBV3-1 and TRBJ1-5; D perhaps matches TRBD1 (6 bases). The CDR3 contains 12 residues. The ends were cut back, 0 bases at V and 13 bases at J, with 10 bases in the middle. Germline V gives CDR1 LGHDT, CDR2 YNNKEL (reference sequence). The CDR3 is CASSQDSGEQHF. CDR3 DNA: TGTGCCAGCAGCCAAGATTCAGGGGAGCAGCATTTT.

The chain uses TRBV6-2 or TRBV6-3 and TRBJ2-7, with D tentatively TRBD2 (5 bases). V lost 2 bases and J 3 bases, leaving 11 bases between the germline ends. The CDR3 runs to 14 residues. Germline CDR1 reads MNHEY; CDR2 reads SVGEGT. CDR3 in amino acids: CASSYGGSGYEQYF. The CDR3 coding sequence is TGTGCCAGCAGTTACGGTGGCAGCGGCTACGAGCAGTACTTC.

This rearrangement joins TRBV29-1 to TRBJ1-2; the match to TRBD1 covers 7 bases. After removal of 7 bases from V and 2 bases from J, the junction contained 7 bases not matched to a gene. CDR3 length: 13 amino acids. Germline CDR1 and CDR2: SQVTM and ANQGSEA. The DNA of the CDR3 is TGCAGCGAACAGGGGCCCGTAAACTATGGCTACACCTTC. Encoded protein: CSEQGPVNYGYTF.

The chain carries TRBV2 and TRBJ1-4; no clear D gene. This CDR3 has 15 residues. Deletions cut 2 bases from V and 5 bases from J, with 12 bases between. Germline V lookup: CDR1 SNHLY, CDR2 FYNNEI. The CDR3 here is CASSEWYTANEKLFF. The CDR3 nucleotides read TGTGCCAGCAGTGAATGGTACACCGCGAATGAAAAACTGTTTTTT. Full variable domain (rest looked up from reference TRBV2 and TRBJ1-4): EPEVTQTPSHQVTQMGQEVILRCVPISNHLYFYWYRQILGQKVEFLVSFYNNEISEKSEIFDDQFSVERPDGSNFTLKIRSTKLEDSAMYFCASSEWYTANEKLFFGSGTQLSVL.

The rearrangement uses TRBV4-1 and TRBJ1-5; D is uncertain. The CDR3 is made up of 14 amino acids. The V gene's germline CDR1 is MGHRA and CDR2 YSYEKL. V lost 0 bases to trimming and J lost 7 bases, with 10 bases between them. The CDR3 loop reads CASSQDRGRQPQHF. The CDR3 DNA sequence: TGCGCCAGCAGCCAAGATCGAGGGCGACAGCCCCAGCATTTT.

This clonotype occurred once. Relative to the germline gene, one junction end is altered; a read error may explain this. The CDR3 loop reads CASSARGTGFSEQLF. The CDR3 coding sequence is TGTGCCAGCAGCGCCCGGGGGACAGGGTTCAGTGAGCAGTTGTTC. The rearrangement links TRBV9 to TRBJ2-1; 9 positions match TRBD1. Germline-derived CDR1 and CDR2 are SGDLS and YYNGEE. This CDR3 is built from 15 residues.

This chain connects TRBV28 to TRBJ2-7; D uncertain. CDR3 length: 11 amino acids. CDR1 MDHEN and CDR2 SYDVKM come from the germline V gene. Trimming took 3 bases from V and 6 from J, leaving 6 bases between them. CDR3 DNA: TGTGCCAGCAGTTTTTCTCTCGAGCAGTACTTC. Encoded protein: CASSFSLEQYF.

This clonotype appeared many times. The rearrangement uses TRBV6-6 and TRBJ2-1; D unresolved. The V gene lost 4 bases and the J gene lost 7 bases, with 8 bases spanning the gap. The CDR3 runs 12 residues. The V gene's germline CDR1 is MNHNY and CDR2 SVGAGI (reference sequence). CDR3 sequence reads: CASSSDGNEQFF. For the CDR3, the DNA is TGTGCCAGCAGTTCGGACGGGAATGAGCAGTTCTTC.

This clonotype was picked up a small number of times. The genes are TRBV21-1 and TRBJ1-1. TRBV21-1 is an annotated pseudogene. There are 13 residues in the CDR3. CDR3 DNA: TGTGCCAGAAGTCTTGCAGCGGACACTGAAGCTTTCTTT. This sequence encodes CARSLAADTEAFF.